Listed here is a single TCR beta chain. Antigen unknown. Other DNA sequences in this sample translate to the same CDR3. This entry comes from a study of shared clonotypes between healthy human individuals. The CDR3 is 14 residues long. The ends lost 5 bases at V and 2 bases at J; junction bases unmatched: 2. CDR1 is LNHNV and CDR2 is YYDKDF in the germline V gene (reference sequence). The study's findings and limits: Sharing across four donors was seen in roughly 5.2% of naive CD4 clonotypes.

TCRdb keeps only in-frame clones here, not all; method: immunoSEQ multiplex PCR. The sample has millions of clones; around nine tenths are singletons. The sample comprised naive CD4+ T cells sorted from blood. Specified subset: CD45RA+ positively selected. The V call is TRBV15, the J call TRBJ1-2, with 10 positions matching TRBD1. The TCR originated in a man aged 18 to 35 in good health. CDR3 loop: CATSRDRGNYGYTF. The CDR3 bases are TGTGCCACCAGCCGGGACAGGGGAAACTATGGCTACACCTTC. Looking up the rest from reference TRBV15 and TRBJ1-2 gives the full variable domain: DAMVIQNPRYQVTQFGKPVTLSCSQTLNHNVMYWYQQKSSQAPKLLFHYYDKDFNNEADTPDNFQSRRPNTSFCFLDIRSPGLGDTAMYLCATSRDRGNYGYTFGSGTRLTVV.